Each of the 23 T cell receptor beta chains below was sequenced from the same sample in a study of blood T cells in healthy people across ages (dated by TCRdb to between 2014 and 2016). The library was built by means of 5' RACE. Instrument on record: Illumina HiSeq 2500. A second 7 to 11 cycle PCR used a sample-barcoded 5' primer and a J-beta primer mix. In-frame beta chains were kept once TCRdb had trimmed the public reads at Q25 with fastp and called clones with MiXCR. One record per CDR3 amino acid sequence lists the most common genes and DNA. The sample yields around 1,600,000 distinct CDR3 sequences; roughly 43% were counted once. The ten most abundant clones make up about 3.8% of the sample. Sequenced material: blood. These receptors were obtained from a woman between 18 and 29 years old in good health.

CDR3 protein: CASSLTLDRVYGYTF. The CDR3 DNA sequence: TGTGCCAGCAGCTTGACCCTGGACAGGGTCTATGGCTACACCTTC. This chain uses TRBV5-6 with TRBJ1-2; 8 nucleotides match TRBD1. Germline trimming cut 1 base from V and 4 bases from J; bases unmatched to any gene: 6. Germline CDR1 reads SGHDT; CDR2 reads YYEEEE. The CDR3 sequence is 15 residues long. The full variable domain, in which reference TRBV5-6 and TRBJ1-2 provide the parts outside the CDR3, is DAGVTQSPTHLIKTRGQQVTLRCSPKSGHDTVSWYQQALGQGPQFIFQYYEEEERQRGNFPDRFSGHQFPNYSSELNVNALLLGDSALYLCASSLTLDRVYGYTFGSGTRLTVV.

The chain joins TRBV15 to TRBJ2-1; TRBD2 matches at 7 bases. The CDR3 consists of 16 residues. J was trimmed by 8 bases and V by 5 bases; bases with no gene match: 15. Germline assignment: CDR1 LNHNV and CDR2 YYDKDF (reference sequence). The CDR3 reads CATSPRGTSVLDEQFF. CDR3 bases: TGTGCCACCAGCCCCCGGGGAACTAGCGTGCTCGATGAGCAGTTCTTC.

J is TRBJ2-1 and V is TRBV10-3; D gene uncertain. The germline CDR1 and CDR2 sequences are ENHRY and SYGVKD. The CDR3 loop spans 14 amino acids. V was clipped by 3 bases and J by 3 bases, with 9 bases between them. The CDR3 loop is CAISEEVFYNEQFF. CDR3 nucleotides: TGTGCCATCAGTGAAGAGGTATTCTACAATGAGCAGTTCTTC.

Concerning this clonotype: Relative to the germline gene, one junction end is altered; a read error may explain this. The CDR3 loop is CASNQGTSGRLAKNIQYF. Here the CDR3 DNA reads TGCGCCAGCAACCAAGGGACTAGCGGCCGACTAGCCAAAAACATTCAGTACTTC. This rearrangement joins TRBV4-1 to TRBJ2-4; 11 nucleotides align to TRBD2. CDR3 size: 18 residues. Germline CDR1 reads MGHRA; CDR2 reads YSYEKL.

The genes are TRBV6-1 and TRBJ1-1; tentative D call: TRBD1 (5 bases). V was shortened by 1 base and J by 4 bases, with 10 bases between the two germline ends. The length of the CDR3 is 14 residues. The germline V gene has CDR1 MNHNS and CDR2 SASEGT. CDR3: CASSEGAGFTEAFF. The CDR3 nucleotides read TGTGCCAGCAGTGAAGGGGCAGGGTTCACTGAAGCTTTCTTT.

This clonotype was seen more than once but under ten times. This sequence joins TRBV5-1 and TRBJ2-1; 8 nucleotides match TRBD2. The length of the CDR3 is 14 residues. After removal of 5 bases from V and 8 bases from J, the junction contained 9 bases not matched to a gene. Looked up from germline, CDR1 is SGHRS and CDR2 is YFSETQ. The CDR3 sequence is CASRELAGGYEQFF. Written as DNA, the CDR3 is TGCGCCAGCAGGGAACTCGCGGGGGGCTATGAGCAGTTCTTC. Together with reference TRBV5-1 and TRBJ2-1, the CDR3 gives the full variable domain: KAGVTQTPRYLIKTRGQQVTLSCSPISGHRSVSWYQQTPGQGLQFLFEYFSETQRNKGNFPGRFSGRQFSNSRSEMNVSTLELGDSALYLCASRELAGGYEQFFGPGTRLTVL.

This chain uses TRBV10-3 with TRBJ1-4; D perhaps matches TRBD1 (5 bases). The CDR3 consists of 14 residues. V dropped 5 bases and J dropped 3 bases, with 10 bases sitting between them. Germline values: CDR1 ENHRY, CDR2 SYGVKD. The CDR3 region is CAISSGNSNEKLFF. CDR3 in DNA: TGTGCCATCAGTTCAGGGAACTCTAATGAAAAACTGTTTTTT.

CDR3 amino acids: CASSLGDGASSSYNEQFF. In nucleotides, the CDR3 is TGTGCCAGCAGCTTAGGGGATGGAGCTTCGAGCTCCTACAATGAGCAGTTCTTC. V gene TRBV7-6 combines with J gene TRBJ2-1, with D hard to call. Trimming cost V 1 base and J 0 bases, with 16 bases left between them. The CDR3 loop spans 18 amino acids. From germline, CDR1 is SGHVS and CDR2 FNYEAQ.

Only a few counts were recorded for this clonotype. The chain links TRBV7-2 to TRBJ2-1; perhaps TRBD2 as D (6 bases). The V end lost 4 bases, the J end lost 9 bases, and 16 bases lay between the germline ends. This CDR3 is 14 amino acids long. Germline V gives CDR1 SGHTA, CDR2 FQGNSA. The CDR3 sequence: CASSYLGMGGEQFF. The CDR3 DNA reads TGTGCCAGCAGCTATCTTGGGATGGGGGGTGAGCAGTTCTTC.

This chain connects TRBV29-1 to TRBJ1-2, with D perhaps matching TRBD1 (5 bases). The V gene lost 5 bases and the J gene lost 4 bases, with 14 bases spanning the gap. The CDR3 covers 13 residues. Germline CDR1 SQVTM, CDR2 ANQGSEA. CDR3 DNA sequence: TGCAGCGTTACAGGTGTTTACGGCTATGGCTACACCTTC. This codes for CSVTGVYGYGYTF.

This clonotype was found a few times. The chain employs TRBV7-2 and TRBJ1-1; unclear D gene. V shed 5 bases and J shed 3 bases, with 4 bases lying between them. Germline V gives CDR1 SGHTA, CDR2 FQGNSA. The CDR3 consists of 11 residues. In DNA form, the CDR3 reads TGTGCCAGCAGCAAGTACACTGAAGCTTTCTTT. Protein sequence: CASSKYTEAFF.

This sequence joins TRBV6-1 and TRBJ1-2; no definite D call. V gave up 2 bases and J gave up 3 bases, with 10 bases separating them. The CDR3 covers 14 residues. Germline-derived CDR1 and CDR2 are MNHNS and SASEGT. The CDR3: CASSEPPTYYGYTF. The CDR3 DNA is TGTGCCAGCAGTGAACCCCCAACGTACTATGGCTACACCTTC.

This clonotype was observed a handful of times. The V call is TRBV12-3 or TRBV12-4, the J call TRBJ1-3, with no clear D. The germline V and J ends were trimmed by 5 bases and 0 bases, with 11 bases remaining between them. This CDR3 has 15 amino acids. In nucleotides, the CDR3 is TGTGCCAGCAGTCTTACAGCGGACTCTGGAAACACCATATATTTT. It encodes CASSLTADSGNTIYF.

The table lists this clonotype with a few counts. The chain carries TRBV27 and TRBJ2-7; TRBD1 or TRBD2 may be the D gene (5 bases each). The CDR3 is made up of 16 amino acids. V shed 4 bases and J shed 2 bases, with 18 bases lying between them. CDR1 is MNHEY and CDR2 is SMNVEV in the germline V gene (reference sequence). CDR3 sequence reads: CASSSSLGTFTYEQYF. The CDR3 coding sequence is TGTGCCAGCAGTTCGAGCCTCGGGACGTTTACCTACGAGCAGTACTTC.

This clonotype was detected a few times. The gene calls are TRBV4-1 and TRBJ1-5; possible D gene TRBD1, 6 bases. V was trimmed by 3 bases and J by 7 bases, leaving 13 bases between them. The CDR3 runs 14 residues. Germline V gene lookup returns CDR1 MGHRA and CDR2 YSYEKL. The CDR3 nucleotides are TGCGCCAGCAGCCATCAGGGGAGCGGACAGCCCCAGCATTTT. Its protein is CASSHQGSGQPQHF.

This rearrangement joins TRBV7-3 to TRBJ1-6, with a weak D call TRBD1 (5 bases). CDR3 length equals 13 residues. Germline assignment: CDR1 SGHTA and CDR2 FQGTGA. Deletions cut 5 bases from V and 6 bases from J, with 8 bases between. CDR3 region: CASSRTTNSPLHF. DNA for the CDR3: TGTGCCAGCAGCCGGACAACTAATTCACCCCTCCACTTT.

This clonotype was picked up a small number of times. This sequence joins TRBV2 and TRBJ1-1; no definite D call. This CDR3 region has 13 residues. V was trimmed by 11 bases and J by 1 base, leaving 14 bases between them. Germline CDR1 reads SNHLY; CDR2 reads FYNNEI. The CDR3 region has the DNA TGTGCCCCCGGAAGAGGAGGGAACACTGAAGCTTTCTTT. Protein product: CAPGRGGNTEAFF.

In regard to this clonotype: A much bigger clone sits one base away, suggesting this may be a read error. The chain recombines TRBV6-1 with TRBJ2-3, with 11 bases fitting TRBD2. There are 13 residues in the CDR3. Germline CDR1 is MNHNS and CDR2 is SASEGT. CDR3 bases: TGTGCCAGCAAAGGGACTAGCGGTGATATGCAGTATTTT. Protein product: CASKGTSGDMQYF.

Comments on this clonotype: A read error may be the cause here, since a much bigger clone is one base away. The V gene is TRBV4-1, the J gene TRBJ2-4, with D possibly matching TRBD2 (7 bases). In germline, CDR1 is MGHRA, CDR2 YSYEKL. The CDR3 runs 17 residues. Trimming stripped 2 bases from V and 0 bases from J, with 14 bases between. CDR3 DNA sequence: TGCGCCAGCAGCCAAAGGGGGGGCGGGGTAGCCAAAAACATTCAGTACTTC. Amino acid sequence: CASSQRGGGVAKNIQYF.

The V and J genes are TRBV24-1 and TRBJ2-1, with 7 positions matching TRBD1. The closer fit of TRBJ2-7 to the DNA end suggests the J call may be wrong. This CDR3 has 14 residues. Looked up from germline, CDR1 is KGHDR and CDR2 is SFDVKD. CDR3: CATKRQGADNEQYF. The CDR3 coding sequence is TGTGCCACCAAACGACAGGGAGCTGACAATGAGCAGTACTTC.

CDR3 sequence reads: CSASGVVGTNTGELFF. The CDR3 bases are TGCAGTGCTAGTGGGGTCGTCGGTACTAACACCGGGGAGCTGTTTTTT. This chain connects TRBV20-1 to TRBJ2-2; D gene uncertain. Looked up from germline, CDR1 is DFQATT and CDR2 is SNEGSKA (reference sequence). V lost 3 bases and J 2 bases, leaving 16 bases between the germline ends. This CDR3 contains 16 residues.

Written as DNA, the CDR3 is TGTGCCAGCAGTAGGGACAGGGGGGTAACCGGGGAGCTGTTTTTT. Amino acid sequence: CASSRDRGVTGELFF. This chain links TRBV12-3 or TRBV12-4 with TRBJ2-2, with 11 bases fitting TRBD1. This CDR3 is 15 amino acids long. The trim removed 5 bases at V and 5 bases at J, leaving 4 bases unmatched.

This chain connects TRBV3-1 to TRBJ2-7, with D possibly TRBD1 on 6 matching bases. Trimming pared 3 bases from V and 2 bases from J, leaving 17 bases between. Germline CDR1 reads LGHDT; CDR2 reads YNNKEL (reference sequence). The CDR3 is 16 amino acids. This chain's CDR3 is CASSQIQGSSPYEQYF. The CDR3 DNA reads TGTGCCAGCAGCCAGATACAGGGAAGTTCCCCCTACGAGCAGTACTTC.